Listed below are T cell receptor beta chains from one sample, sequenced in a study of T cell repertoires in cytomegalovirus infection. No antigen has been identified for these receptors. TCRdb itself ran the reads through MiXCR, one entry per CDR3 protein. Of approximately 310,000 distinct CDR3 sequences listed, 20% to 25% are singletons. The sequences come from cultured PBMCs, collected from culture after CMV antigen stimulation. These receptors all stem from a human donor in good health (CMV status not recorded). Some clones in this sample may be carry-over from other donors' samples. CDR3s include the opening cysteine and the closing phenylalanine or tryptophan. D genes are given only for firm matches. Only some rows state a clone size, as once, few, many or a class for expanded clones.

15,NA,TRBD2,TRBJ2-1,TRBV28,CASSLLAGGGGEQFF,TGTGCCAGCAGTCTCCTGGCGGGAGGGGGTGGTGAGCAGTTCTTC
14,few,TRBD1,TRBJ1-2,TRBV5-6,CASSSLQGAQGYTF,TGTGCCAGCAGCTCACTACAGGGGGCGCAGGGCTACACCTTC
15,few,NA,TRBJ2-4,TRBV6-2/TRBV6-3,CASSRTLGRLNIQYF,TGTGCCAGCAGTAGGACCCTCGGACGGTTAAACATTCAGTACTTC
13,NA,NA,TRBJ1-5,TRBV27,CASSRGGGQPQHF,TGTGCCAGCTCGAGGGGGGGGGGCCAGCCCCAGCATTTT
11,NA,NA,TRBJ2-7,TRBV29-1,CSVQVSYEQYF,TGCAGCGTTCAAGTCTCCTACGAGCAGTACTTC
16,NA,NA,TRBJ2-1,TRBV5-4,CASSLDAGTTYNEQFF,TGTGCCAGCAGCTTGGATGCGGGAACTACCTACAATGAGCAGTTCTTC
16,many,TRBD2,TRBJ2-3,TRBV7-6,CASSVTSGRRTDTQYF,TGTGCCAGCAGCGTTACTAGCGGGAGGAGGACAGATACGCAGTATTTT
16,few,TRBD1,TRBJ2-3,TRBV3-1,CASSYHRGRGTDTQYF,TGTGCCAGCAGCTACCACAGGGGAAGGGGCACAGATACGCAGTATTTT
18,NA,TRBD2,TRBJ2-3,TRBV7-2,CASSLMGTSGSGTDTQYF,TGTGCCAGCAGCTTAATGGGGACTAGCGGGAGCGGAACAGATACGCAGTATTTT
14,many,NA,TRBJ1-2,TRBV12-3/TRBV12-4,CASTYTGFGYGYTF,TGTGCCAGCACCTATACAGGGTTTGGCTATGGCTACACCTTC
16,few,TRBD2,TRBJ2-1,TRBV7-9,CASSPALAGENNEQFF,TGTGCCAGCAGCCCGGCTCTAGCGGGAGAGAACAATGAGCAGTTCTTC
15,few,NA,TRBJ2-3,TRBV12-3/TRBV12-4,CASRRIGQGKDTQYF,TGTGCCAGCAGAAGGATCGGGCAGGGGAAGGATACGCAGTATTTT
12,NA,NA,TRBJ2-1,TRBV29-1,CSVESNYNEQFF,TGCAGCGTTGAAAGTAACTACAATGAGCAGTTCTTC
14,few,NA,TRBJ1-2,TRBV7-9,CASSPQGANYGYTF,TGTGCCAGCAGCCCCCAGGGTGCTAACTATGGCTACACCTTC
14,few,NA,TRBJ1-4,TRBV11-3,CASMAGPNNEKLFF,TGTGCCAGCATGGCGGGACCCAATAATGAAAAACTGTTTTTT
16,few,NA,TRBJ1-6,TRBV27,CASSLSDRAPNSPLHF,TGTGCCAGCAGTTTATCCGACCGGGCCCCCAATTCACCCCTCCACTTT
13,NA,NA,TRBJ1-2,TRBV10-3,CAISEGGGYGYTF,TGTGCCATCAGTGAGGGTGGGGGATATGGCTACACCTTC
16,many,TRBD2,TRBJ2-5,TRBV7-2,CASSLGLAGIQETQYF,TGTGCCAGCAGCTTAGGACTAGCGGGAATTCAAGAGACCCAGTACTTC
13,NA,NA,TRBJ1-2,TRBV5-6,CASSFTETPGYTF,TGTGCCAGCAGCTTCACCGAGACGCCTGGGTACACCTTC
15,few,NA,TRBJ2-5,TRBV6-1,CASSDLAGTGETQYF,TGTGCCAGCAGTGACCTAGCCGGGACGGGTGAGACCCAGTACTTC
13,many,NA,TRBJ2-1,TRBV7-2,CASSFRAWEEQFF,TGTGCCAGCAGCTTCAGGGCCTGGGAGGAGCAGTTCTTC
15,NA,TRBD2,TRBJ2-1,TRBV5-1,CASSWGSAGGDEQFF,TGCGCCAGCAGCTGGGGCTCGGCGGGAGGCGATGAGCAGTTCTTC
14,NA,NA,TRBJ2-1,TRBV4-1,CASSRSDSTSEQFF,TGCGCCAGCAGCCGGAGCGACAGTACCTCTGAGCAGTTCTTC
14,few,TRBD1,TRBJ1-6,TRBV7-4,CASSRTGRFSPLHF,TGTGCCAGCTCTCGGACAGGGCGCTTTTCACCCCTCCACTTT
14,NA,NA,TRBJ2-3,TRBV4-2,CASSQTGRENTQYF,TGTGCCAGCAGCCAGACGGGACGGGAGAATACGCAGTATTTT
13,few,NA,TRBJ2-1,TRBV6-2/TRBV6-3,CASSYPIVNEQFF,TGTGCCAGCAGTTACCCGATTGTCAATGAGCAGTTCTTC
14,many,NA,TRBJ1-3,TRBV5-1,CASSFQGSENTIYF,TGCGCCAGCAGCTTTCAGGGAAGTGAAAACACCATATATTTT
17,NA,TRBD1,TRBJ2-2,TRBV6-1,CASSRMTGVLNTGELFF,TGTGCCAGCAGCAGAATGACAGGGGTTTTGAACACCGGGGAGCTGTTTTTT
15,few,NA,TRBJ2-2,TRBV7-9,CASSTRQGGVGELFF,TGTGCCAGCAGCACCAGACAGGGAGGTGTCGGGGAGCTGTTTTTT
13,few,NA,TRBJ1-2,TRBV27,CASMGQGNYGYTF,TGTGCCAGCATGGGCCAGGGGAACTATGGCTACACCTTC
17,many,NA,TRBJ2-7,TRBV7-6,CASSPLGTSGSSYEQYF,TGTGCCAGCAGCCCGTTAGGCACTTCAGGGAGCTCCTACGAGCAGTACTTC
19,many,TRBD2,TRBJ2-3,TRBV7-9,CASSDQRLLAGSGGDTQYF,TGTGCCAGCAGCGACCAGCGTTTACTAGCGGGATCTGGTGGAGATACGCAGTATTTT
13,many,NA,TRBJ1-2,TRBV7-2,CASSLWENYGYTF,TGTGCCAGCAGCCTTTGGGAGAACTATGGCTACACCTTC
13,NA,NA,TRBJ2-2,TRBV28,CASRRGGNGELFF,TGTGCCAGCAGACGAGGGGGGAACGGGGAGCTGTTTTTT
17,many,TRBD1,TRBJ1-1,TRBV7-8,CASSLARQGKRNTEAFF,TGTGCCAGCAGCTTAGCCCGACAGGGGAAGCGGAACACTGAAGCTTTCTTT
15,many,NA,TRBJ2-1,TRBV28,CASSSPPGGANEQFF,TGTGCCAGCAGTTCCCCCCCAGGGGGGGCCAATGAGCAGTTCTTC
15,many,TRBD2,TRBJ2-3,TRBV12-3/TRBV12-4,CASSLAGGSTDTQYF,TGTGCCAGCAGTTTGGCGGGAGGGAGCACAGATACGCAGTATTTT